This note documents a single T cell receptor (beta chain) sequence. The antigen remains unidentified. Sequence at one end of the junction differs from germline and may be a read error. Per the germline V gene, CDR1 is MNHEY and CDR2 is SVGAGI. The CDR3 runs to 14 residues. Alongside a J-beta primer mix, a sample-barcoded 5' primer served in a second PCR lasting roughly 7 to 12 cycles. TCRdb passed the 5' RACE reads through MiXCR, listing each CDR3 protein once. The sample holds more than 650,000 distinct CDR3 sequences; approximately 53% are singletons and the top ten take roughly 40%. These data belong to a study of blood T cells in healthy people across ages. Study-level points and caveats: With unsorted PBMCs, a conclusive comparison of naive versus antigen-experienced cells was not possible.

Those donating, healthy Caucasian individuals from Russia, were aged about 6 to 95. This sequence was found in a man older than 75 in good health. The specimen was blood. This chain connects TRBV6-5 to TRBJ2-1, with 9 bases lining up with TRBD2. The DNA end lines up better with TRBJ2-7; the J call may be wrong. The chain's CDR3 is CAGSFQAGGYEQYF. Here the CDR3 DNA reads TGTGCCGGCAGCTTTCAAGCGGGGGGCTACGAGCAGTACTTC.